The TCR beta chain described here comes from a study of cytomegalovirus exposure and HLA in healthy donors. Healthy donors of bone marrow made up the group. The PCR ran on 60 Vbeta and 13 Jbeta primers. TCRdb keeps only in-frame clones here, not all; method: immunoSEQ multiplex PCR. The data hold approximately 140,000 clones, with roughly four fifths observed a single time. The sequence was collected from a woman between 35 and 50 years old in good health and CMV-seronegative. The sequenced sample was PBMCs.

The chain's CDR3 is CASSQPGLAGGLSYNEQFF. The CDR3 nucleotides are TGCGCCAGCAGCCAACCGGGACTAGCGGGGGGGCTATCCTACAATGAGCAGTTCTTC. This sequence joins TRBV4-1 and TRBJ2-1, with 16 nucleotides matching TRBD2. The trim removed 2 bases at V and 1 base at J, leaving 5 bases unmatched. Germline CDR1 MGHRA, CDR2 YSYEKL. The CDR3 loop spans 19 amino acids.